The rows below give T cell receptor beta chains drawn from one sample of a study of blood T cell repertoires in COVID-19. Profiled with immunoSEQ multiplex PCR; TCRdb holds only in-frame clones, not every one. The table lists more than 300,000 clones, more than 75% of them singletons. The sample taken for sequencing was PBMCs or T cells enriched from blood (not recorded which). These receptors were obtained from a man between 25 and 39 years old who had recovered from COVID-19. Each CDR3 is given with its conserved first and last residue. The order of the fields is D gene, V gene, clone size, CDR3 length, J gene, CDR3 DNA, CDR3 protein. The D gene is left open where the match is weak. Some rows have no size entry. The others give once, few or many, or a class for an expanded clone.

-	TRBV28	-	15	TRBJ1-2	TGTGCCAGCGGGGGGGGACGTAAAGCTAACTATGGCTACACCTTC	CASGGGRKANYGYTF
TRBD1	TRBV27	-	18	TRBJ1-1	TGTGCCAGCAGTAGGGACAGGCCAGCTTCTCCATGGAACACTGAAGCTTTCTTT	CASSRDRPASPWNTEAFF
-	TRBV19	-	15	TRBJ1-5	TGTGCCAGTAGCCGGGGGGCGATCGGCAATCAGCCCCAGCATTTT	CASSRGAIGNQPQHF
TRBD1	TRBV12-3/TRBV12-4	-	13	TRBJ1-1	TGTGCCAGCAAGACAGGGGGGCACACTGAAGCTTTCTTT	CASKTGGHTEAFF
TRBD1	TRBV24-1	-	15	TRBJ2-1	TGTGCCACCAGGGTTGGACAGGGCCCTGTGGGTGAGCAGTTCTTC	CATRVGQGPVGEQFF
-	TRBV5-1	-	13	TRBJ1-5	TGCGCCAGCAGGGGGGGAAGCAATCAGCCCCAGCATTTT	CASRGGSNQPQHF
TRBD1	TRBV6-1	-	16	TRBJ2-2	TGTGCCAGCAGTGATGGACAGGGAGCGCCCACCGGGGAGCTGTTTTTT	CASSDGQGAPTGELFF
-	TRBV28	-	15	TRBJ2-1	TGTGCCAGCACCCTGGGTGGGGTTGCGGGCAATGAGCAGTTCTTC	CASTLGGVAGNEQFF
TRBD1	TRBV2	-	14	TRBJ2-5	TGTGCCAGCAGTGAGACAGGGGGCCTGGAGACCCAGTACTTC	CASSETGGLETQYF
TRBD2	TRBV2	few	13	TRBJ2-7	TGTGCCAGCAACGGCGGGAGGGCCGTCGAGCAGTACTTC	CASNGGRAVEQYF
-	TRBV5-1	-	16	TRBJ1-1	TGCGCCAGCAGCTTCCGTGCTGGACAGTGGAACACTGAAGCTTTCTTT	CASSFRAGQWNTEAFF
-	TRBV12-3/TRBV12-4	few	12	TRBJ1-4	TGTGCCAGCAGACTGTATCATGAAAAACTGTTTTTT	CASRLYHEKLFF
-	TRBV4-2	few	14	TRBJ1-2	TGTGCCAGCAGCCGAACAATTGATAATGATGGCTACACCTTC	CASSRTIDNDGYTF
-	TRBV27	-	14	TRBJ1-5	TGTGCCAGCAGTTTATCGACAGGCAATCAGCCCCAGCATTTT	CASSLSTGNQPQHF
TRBD1	TRBV19	-	12	TRBJ1-5	TGTGCCAGTAAGACAGGGAATCAGCCCCAGCATTTT	CASKTGNQPQHF
TRBD1	TRBV5-1	few	15	TRBJ1-5	TGCGCCAGCAGCTCGACAGGGGCGATCAATCAGCCCCAGCATTTT	CASSSTGAINQPQHF
TRBD2	TRBV27	-	14	TRBJ2-7	TGTGCCAGCAGTTTAGCGGGGGGGCCCTACGAGCAGTACTTC	CASSLAGGPYEQYF
-	TRBV3-1/TRBV3-2	-	14	TRBJ2-1	TGTGCCAGCAGCCAAGGGGCCCGGTCCAATGAGCAGTTCTTC	CASSQGARSNEQFF
-	TRBV29-1	-	14	TRBJ1-2	TGCAGCGTTGCCCGAGGGGGGGACCCTAATGGCTACACCTTC	CSVARGGDPNGYTF
TRBD1	TRBV6-5	-	12	TRBJ1-1	TGTGCCAGCACGACAGGGGGGAGAGTGGCTTTCTTT	CASTTGGRVAFF
-	TRBV27	-	16	TRBJ1-4	TGTGCCAGCAGTTTATTCGGTTCGGGAACAAATGAAAAACTGTTTTTT	CASSLFGSGTNEKLFF
TRBD2	TRBV18	-	15	TRBJ2-7	TGTGCCAGCTCAAGGGGGACTAGCGGGGAGTACGTAAAGTACTTC	CASSRGTSGEYVKYF
-	TRBV30	-	12	TRBJ1-1	TGTGCCTGGAGTGTCATAGACACTGAAGCTTTCTTT	CAWSVIDTEAFF
TRBD1	TRBV28	many	13	TRBJ2-5	TGTGCCAGCAGTGCCAGGGGGCGGGAGACCCAGTACTTC	CASSARGRETQYF
-	TRBV5-4	-	17	TRBJ2-4	TGTGCCAGCAGCCCGGCGACAGGACGTCAATCCAAAAACATTCAGTACTTC	CASSPATGRQSKNIQYF
-	TRBV29-1	-	13	TRBJ1-1	TGCAGCGTCGGAGACAGCATGAACACTGAAGCTTTCTTT	CSVGDSMNTEAFF
-	TRBV4-2	-	16	TRBJ2-3	TGTGCCAGCAGCCAGGTTTCCGGTCAAAGCACAGATACGCAGTATTTT	CASSQVSGQSTDTQYF
-	TRBV7-9	-	14	TRBJ1-1	TGTGCCAGCAGCTTTGCAGGGGCTCACACTGAAGCTTTCTTT	CASSFAGAHTEAFF
TRBD1	TRBV6-1	-	15	TRBJ2-3	TGTGCCAGCAGTGAGACCACAGGGGTCCCAGATACGCAGTATTTT	CASSETTGVPDTQYF
TRBD1	TRBV6-5	few	16	TRBJ2-7	TGTGCCAGCAGTTACTCGGGCAGGGGGCGCTTGAACGAGCAGTACTTC	CASSYSGRGRLNEQYF
-	TRBV10-3	-	17	TRBJ2-6	TGTGCCATCAGACCGGACAGCTTAAGCTCTGGGGCCAACGTCCTGACTTTC	CAIRPDSLSSGANVLTF
TRBD1	TRBV10-3	-	14	TRBJ1-1	TGTGCCATCAGTGCCGGGACAGTTAACACTGAAGCTTTCTTT	CAISAGTVNTEAFF
-	TRBV18	-	15	TRBJ2-1	TGTGCCAGCTCAGCGGTCGTAGGTAGCTACAATGAGCAGTTCTTC	CASSAVVGSYNEQFF
-	TRBV28	-	16	TRBJ2-5	TGTGCCAGCAGTTTAAGGGGCACCGGACAACAAGAGACCCAGTACTTC	CASSLRGTGQQETQYF
TRBD2	TRBV15	-	19	TRBJ2-1	TGTGCCACCAGCGGACCGGGACTAGCGGGAGGGCCAGGGGTCAATGAGCAGTTCTTC	CATSGPGLAGGPGVNEQFF
TRBD2	TRBV11-3	-	17	TRBJ2-1	TGTGCCAGCAGCCCCGGGAAGCTCGCGGGAGCATACAATGAGCAGTTCTTC	CASSPGKLAGAYNEQFF
-	TRBV5-4	-	14	TRBJ1-5	TGTGCCAGCAGCCCCCTTTCTAGCAATCAGCCCCAGCATTTT	CASSPLSSNQPQHF
-	TRBV28	once	15	TRBJ1-3	TGTGCCAGCAGTCTGCGGGCGTTAACTGGAAACACCATATATTTT	CASSLRALTGNTIYF
-	TRBV27	-	15	TRBJ1-2	TGTGCCAGCAGTTCAACAGGGCTACCTAACTATGGCTACACCTTC	CASSSTGLPNYGYTF
TRBD1	TRBV19	-	13	TRBJ1-4	TGTGCCAGCCGGGGACAGGGGAATGAAAAACTGTTTTTT	CASRGQGNEKLFF
TRBD2	TRBV3-1/TRBV3-2	-	17	TRBJ2-1	TGTGCCAGCAGCCCAATACTAGCGGGGGGATCCTACAATGAGCAGTTCTTC	CASSPILAGGSYNEQFF